One sample yielded the 26 T cell receptor beta chains listed below, sequenced in a study of identical twins. MiXCR, run by TCRdb on the 5' RACE reads, gives a single entry per CDR3 protein. Among hundreds of thousands of distinct CDR3 sequences, around 24% were seen once, and the ten largest hold 0.4% to 0.6%. These data were likewise used in another study, on yellow fever vaccine responses in identical twins.

The sample consisted of CD4+ T cells sorted from blood. The origin of the receptors is a woman between 18 and 30 years old in good health.

The CDR3: CSALRNTEAFF. The CDR3 DNA reads TGCAGTGCCCTGAGGAACACTGAAGCTTTCTTT. The V gene is TRBV20-1, the J gene TRBJ1-1; no firm D call. Trimming removed 6 bases at V and 1 base at J, with 6 bases between. Germline V gene sequence: CDR1 DFQATT, CDR2 SNEGSKA (reference sequence). This CDR3 comprises 11 residues.

The chain has TRBV20-1 and TRBJ2-7; D not resolved. The germline V and J ends were trimmed by 4 bases and 2 bases, with 6 bases remaining between them. Germline loops: CDR1 DFQATT, CDR2 SNEGSKA (reference sequence). This CDR3 region has 11 residues. The CDR3, as DNA: TGCAGTGCTACCGGCACCTACGAGCAGTACGTC. Amino acids: CSATGTYEQYV.

The CDR3 loop is CSAEAQGGETQYF. The DNA for the CDR3 is TGCAGCGCCGAGGCACAGGGAGGAGAGACCCAGTACTTC. V and J are TRBV29-1 and TRBJ2-5; either TRBD1 or TRBD2 may fit D (6 bases each). CDR3 size: 13 residues. The V gene's germline CDR1 is SQVTM and CDR2 ANQGSEA. V lost 7 bases to trimming and J lost 4 bases, with 16 bases between them.

The V gene is TRBV11-2, the J gene TRBJ2-7; 11 bases are shared with TRBD1. The trim removed 0 bases at V and 4 bases at J, leaving 8 bases unmatched. The germline V gene encodes CDR1 SGHAT and CDR2 FQNNGV. This CDR3 has 17 residues. CDR3 sequence (DNA): TGTGCCAGCAGCTTAGATGTCGGACAGGGGGCATATTACGAGCAGTACTTC. This translates into CASSLDVGQGAYYEQYF. The variable domain in full, completed from reference TRBV11-2 and TRBJ2-7, reads EAGVAQSPRYKIIEKRQSVAFWCNPISGHATLYWYQQILGQGPKLLIQFQNNGVVDDSQLPKDRFSAERLKGVDSTLKIQPAKLEDSAVYLCASSLDVGQGAYYEQYFGPGTRLTVT.

This clonotype occurred a few times. The chain joins TRBV10-3 to TRBJ2-5; weak D call: TRBD1 (5 bases). The germline V gene has CDR1 ENHRY and CDR2 SYGVKD. V lost 5 bases to trimming and J lost 2 bases, with 12 bases between them. The CDR3 sequence is 14 residues long. CDR3 sequence reads: CAISSQDSQETQYF. Written as DNA, the CDR3 is TGTGCCATCAGTTCACAGGATTCTCAAGAGACCCAGTACTTC.

This clonotype was seen only a few times. V gene TRBV12-3 or TRBV12-4 combines with J gene TRBJ2-3; D is unclear. V lost 0 bases to trimming and J lost 1 base, with 20 bases between them. This CDR3 contains 19 residues. The DNA for the CDR3 is TGTGCCAGCAGTTTAGCAGTAGGCCGTGGGTGGTATGGCACAGATACGCAGTATTTT. Amino acids: CASSLAVGRGWYGTDTQYF.

The chain couples TRBV5-1 to TRBJ1-4; D possibly corresponds to TRBD1 (5 bases). Germline CDR1 and CDR2: SGHRS and YFSETQ. The V gene lost 1 base and the J gene lost 6 bases, with 16 bases spanning the gap. The CDR3 runs to 16 residues. CDR3 residues: CASSLNAGTKDEKLFF. In DNA form, the CDR3 reads TGCGCCAGCAGCTTGAATGCCGGGACTAAGGATGAAAAACTGTTTTTT.

The table lists this clonotype with a few counts. This chain uses TRBV20-1 with TRBJ2-3; 7 bases align to TRBD1. The trim removed 6 bases at V and 2 bases at J, leaving 8 bases unmatched. Germline V CDR1 and CDR2: DFQATT, SNEGSKA (reference sequence). CDR3 length equals 14 residues. Here the CDR3 reads CSAVDRPATDTQYF. CDR3 DNA sequence: TGCAGTGCCGTGGACAGGCCTGCCACAGATACGCAGTATTTT.

This clonotype was counted at least ten times. This chain joins TRBV5-6 and TRBJ2-7, with D maybe TRBD2 (6 bases). Germline CDR1 reads SGHDT; CDR2 reads YYEEEE. The CDR3 loop spans 13 amino acids. Trimming took off 2 bases at V and 7 bases at J, with 13 bases between the two ends. The CDR3 DNA reads as TGTGCCAGCAGCTTTTGGTCGGGGGAAGAGCAGTACTTC. Translating it yields CASSFWSGEEQYF. Full variable domain (missing parts from reference TRBV5-6 and TRBJ2-7): DAGVTQSPTHLIKTRGQQVTLRCSPKSGHDTVSWYQQALGQGPQFIFQYYEEEERQRGNFPDRFSGHQFPNYSSELNVNALLLGDSALYLCASSFWSGEEQYFGPGTRLTVT.

J is TRBJ2-5 and V is TRBV7-7; D remains ambiguous. This CDR3 is 13 amino acids long. V lost 3 bases and J lost 5, with 10 bases in between. The germline V gene encodes CDR1 SSHAT and CDR2 FNYEAQ (reference sequence). The CDR3 is CASSFGFSETQYF. Written as DNA, the CDR3 is TGTGCCAGCAGCTTTGGATTTTCGGAGACCCAGTACTTC.

The CDR3 coding sequence is TGCGCCAGCAGCTTGGCGCGGGATGGCTCCTACGAGCAGTACTTC. Residues: CASSLARDGSYEQYF. The chain employs TRBV5-1 and TRBJ2-7, with D maybe TRBD2 (6 bases). Germline values: CDR1 SGHRS, CDR2 YFSETQ. With 0 bases removed from V and 0 bases from J, the gap between germline ends came to 10 bases. The CDR3 has 15 amino acids. Based on the CDR3 plus reference TRBV5-1 and TRBJ2-7, the full variable domain is KAGVTQTPRYLIKTRGQQVTLSCSPISGHRSVSWYQQTPGQGLQFLFEYFSETQRNKGNFPGRFSGRQFSNSRSEMNVSTLELGDSALYLCASSLARDGSYEQYFGPGTRLTVT.

The rearrangement uses TRBV7-9 and TRBJ2-6, with 7 positions matching TRBD1. CDR1 is SEHNR, CDR2 FQNEAQ, per germline (reference sequence). This CDR3 is built from 16 residues. V lost 4 bases, J lost 4 bases, and 7 bases stayed unmatched. CDR3 amino acids: CASSSNDRAGANVLTF. DNA for the CDR3: TGTGCCAGCAGCTCAAACGACAGGGCAGGGGCCAACGTCCTGACTTTC.

The V call is TRBV7-2, the J call TRBJ2-5, with TRBD2 matching 9 bases. J was trimmed by 4 bases and V by 3 bases; bases with no gene match: 9. Germline CDR1 and CDR2: SGHTA and FQGNSA. The CDR3 totals 16 residues. The CDR3 protein is CASSFPISGSSETQYF. CDR3 DNA: TGTGCCAGCAGCTTCCCCATTAGCGGGAGTTCAGAGACCCAGTACTTC.

The chain employs TRBV20-1 and TRBJ2-5, with 7 nucleotides matching TRBD1. V lost 4 bases and J lost 2; bases outside the gene matches: 16. This CDR3 is built from 17 residues. Germline loops: CDR1 DFQATT, CDR2 SNEGSKA (reference sequence). The CDR3 DNA reads as TGCAGTGCTAATCCGCCGGTAGGGGGCGAAGGTCAAGAGACCCAGTACTTC. As protein: CSANPPVGGEGQETQYF.

The chain carries TRBV14 and TRBJ1-1; TRBD1 agrees at 9 bases. With V trimmed by 8 bases and J by 5 bases, 9 bases remained unmatched. The CDR3 has 14 residues. Germline V gene sequence: CDR1 SGHDN, CDR2 FVKESK. CDR3 region: CASGTGQGFTEAFF. The CDR3 DNA reads TGTGCCAGCGGGACGGGACAGGGTTTTACTGAAGCTTTCTTT. The whole variable domain, filled in from reference TRBV14 and TRBJ1-1, reads EAGVTQFPSHSVIEKGQTVTLRCDPISGHDNLYWYRRVMGKEIKFLLHFVKESKQDESGMPNNRFLAERTGGTYSTLKVQPAELEDSGVYFCASGTGQGFTEAFFGQGTRLTVV.

This clonotype was seen a few times. The V call is TRBV20-1, the J call TRBJ1-4, with D hard to call. Trimming cost V 2 bases and J 1 base, with 8 bases left between them. The germline V gene has CDR1 DFQATT and CDR2 SNEGSKA (reference sequence). This CDR3 contains 14 residues. The CDR3 bases are TGCAGTGCTAGACCCCCGGGAACTAATGAAAAACTGTTTTTT. This encodes CSARPPGTNEKLFF.

This clonotype was seen repeatedly, ten times or more. The chain has TRBV12-3 or TRBV12-4 and TRBJ1-1; D gene uncertain. V gave up 2 bases and J gave up 3 bases, with 7 bases separating them. The CDR3 loop spans 13 amino acids. Written as DNA, the CDR3 is TGTGCCAGCAGTTTAAGTGGCTACACTGAAGCTTTCTTT. Amino acid sequence: CASSLSGYTEAFF.

This clonotype was seen more than once but under ten times. V usage is TRBV10-3 and J usage is TRBJ2-3; 8 nucleotides line up with TRBD1. The V gene end was trimmed by 1 base and the J gene end by 6 bases; junction bases not matched to a gene: 6. This CDR3 has 15 amino acids. In germline, CDR1 is ENHRY, CDR2 SYGVKD. The CDR3 sequence: CAISELAGGRDTQYF. The CDR3 nucleotides read TGTGCCATCAGTGAGTTGGCAGGGGGCAGGGATACGCAGTATTTT.

This clonotype was seen more than once but under ten times. This rearrangement joins TRBV19 to TRBJ2-2; TRBD1 might be the D (6 bases). V gave up 9 bases and J gave up 6 bases, with 14 bases separating them. CDR1 and CDR2 (germline): LNHDA, SQIVND (reference sequence). The length of the CDR3 is 13 residues. CDR3 DNA sequence: TGTGCCAGCCACAGGGATATGGCCGGGGAGCTGTTTTTT. Amino acids: CASHRDMAGELFF.

V gene TRBV7-9 combines with J gene TRBJ2-5, with 7 bases fitting TRBD1. The germline V gene has CDR1 SEHNR and CDR2 FQNEAQ (reference sequence). V lost 4 bases, J lost 2 bases, and 10 bases stayed unmatched. The CDR3 is made up of 16 amino acids. The CDR3, as DNA: TGTGCCAGCAGCTCACTCCCTCTGACAGGGCAAGAGACCCAGTACTTC. Translating gives CASSSLPLTGQETQYF.

The rearrangement uses TRBV6-1 and TRBJ2-1; unclear D gene. Trimming stripped 2 bases from V and 0 bases from J, with 17 bases between. CDR3 size: 18 residues. In germline, CDR1 is MNHNS, CDR2 SASEGT. For the CDR3, the DNA is TGTGCCAGCAGTGAACTTGGGTCTATGTCGAGCTCCTACAATGAGCAGTTCTTC. It translates to CASSELGSMSSSYNEQFF.

The chain is built from TRBV12-3 or TRBV12-4 and TRBJ2-5; 11 nucleotides match TRBD1. The CDR3 length is 14 residues. Trimming cost V 7 bases and J 5 bases; bases outside gene matches: 6. The CDR3 DNA reads as TGTGCCAGCACCTGGACAGGGGGCGGGGAGACCCAGTACTTC. This encodes CASTWTGGGETQYF.

There are a few counts of this clonotype. The chain couples TRBV10-3 to TRBJ2-1; 8 bases line up with TRBD2. The trim removed 5 bases at V and 8 bases at J, leaving 8 bases unmatched. This CDR3 spans 14 amino acids. Germline V gives CDR1 ENHRY, CDR2 SYGVKD. CDR3 region: CAISSLGGVYEQFF. CDR3 bases: TGTGCCATCAGTTCGCTCGGGGGGGTGTATGAGCAGTTCTTC.

The chain carries TRBV20-1 and TRBJ2-6; unclear D gene. Trimming left V 4 bases short and J 0 bases short, with 7 bases between. The germline V gene encodes CDR1 DFQATT and CDR2 SNEGSKA (reference sequence). The CDR3 contains 14 residues. CDR3 DNA sequence: TGCAGTGCTACAGGAAACTCTGGGGCCAACGTCCTGACTTTC. It is translated as CSATGNSGANVLTF.

V and J are TRBV10-3 and TRBJ2-2; unclear D gene. Looked up from germline, CDR1 is ENHRY and CDR2 is SYGVKD. This CDR3 is built from 13 residues. Trimming took off 6 bases at V and 3 bases at J, with 8 bases between the two ends. CDR3 nucleotides: TGTGCCATCAGGGAACTTGACACCGGGGAGCTGTTTTTT. Translation gives CAIRELDTGELFF.

This clonotype has a single count. CDR3 in DNA: TGCAGTGCTACTGGACCTACAGGAGGAGGGTACAATGAGCAGTTCTTC. This gives the protein CSATGPTGGGYNEQFF. The chain is built from TRBV20-1 and TRBJ2-1, with D tentatively TRBD2 (6 bases). The V end was cut by 4 bases, the J end by 4 bases, with 20 bases between. The CDR3 is 16 amino acids. Germline V gene data show CDR1 as DFQATT and CDR2 as SNEGSKA (reference sequence).